This is a list of T cell receptor beta chains from one sample in a study of blood T cell repertoires in COVID-19. The table came from immunoSEQ multiplex PCR; TCRdb's copy has only in-frame clones and leaves some out. The sample includes about 150,000 clones, around nine tenths seen only once; the top ten take approximately 2.4%. Sequenced input: peripheral blood. These receptors originate from a human donor in a cohort sampled during active COVID-19. Both conserved end residues are trimmed from each CDR3. The D gene is left open where the match is weak.

TRBJ2-1	TRBD2	TRBV10-3	AISDNSGGYNEQF
TRBJ2-7	NA	TRBV11-2	ASSLSFSSYEQY
TRBJ1-1	TRBD1	TRBV18	ASSQQGTGTGTEAF
TRBJ1-1	TRBD1	TRBV4-2	ASSQKDRGRFVGLNTEAF
TRBJ1-2	NA	TRBV19	ARARWNYGYT
TRBJ2-7	NA	TRBV10-3	AISEPGVRYEQY
TRBJ1-1	NA	TRBV4-2	ASSQGDGGNTEAF
TRBJ2-7	TRBD1	TRBV7-2	ASSLRGQGSLYEQY
TRBJ2-7	NA	TRBV5-4	ASSLDASTSDEQY
TRBJ2-5	TRBD1	TRBV2	ASSEGQRVQETQY
TRBJ2-1	TRBD2	TRBV11-2	ASSPLAGGVSNEQF
TRBJ1-6	NA	TRBV5-5	ASSHTTVPTSPLH
TRBJ2-7	NA	TRBV5-6	ASSLGGSGEQY
TRBJ1-2	TRBD1	TRBV2	ASSGGQGVIGYT
TRBJ1-2	TRBD1	TRBV6-1	ASSDRAGGLLGVGYT
TRBJ2-5	NA	TRBV19	ASSPGGGRRETQY
TRBJ2-1	TRBD2	TRBV5-1	ASSFEQGSGRAQF
TRBJ2-1	TRBD1	TRBV3-1/TRBV3-2	ASSRSGTGLYNEQF
TRBJ1-2	NA	TRBV28	ASSLAQPNYGYT
TRBJ2-1	TRBD1	TRBV5-4	ASSSQQGSAYNEQF
TRBJ2-7	TRBD2	TRBV5-1	ASSPRQTSGYYEQY
TRBJ1-6	TRBD1	TRBV5-6	ASSRKSTGKDSPLH
TRBJ1-2	NA	TRBV6-5	ASSSTLLPTNYGYT